This TCR beta chain was observed in a study of T cell responses to AZD1222 COVID-19 vaccine. Method: immunoSEQ multiplex PCR; TCRdb's copy keeps in-frame clones and lacks some. The repertoire holds more than 110,000 clones, 80% to 90% seen once, with approximately 3.7% in the top ten. Trimming at V came to 2 bases and at J to 7 bases, leaving 7 bases not matched to a gene. Germline V gives CDR1 SGHNT, CDR2 YYREEE (reference sequence). The CDR3 is made up of 17 amino acids. The sequencing used peripheral blood, collected on day 0 of AZD1222 vaccination. This chain joins TRBV5-4 and TRBJ2-2, with 14 bases identical to TRBD2. The receptor was derived from an adult in good health. CDR3 loop: CASSLPGTSGRIGELFF. As DNA, the CDR3 is TGTGCCAGCAGCTTACCAGGGACTAGCGGGAGAATCGGGGAGCTGTTTTTT.